Detailed here is one T cell receptor (beta chain). The entry originates in a study of T cell changes during pregnancy in multiple sclerosis. Repertoires were generated with immunoSEQ multiplex PCR, while TCRdb's copy carries only in-frame clones and drops some. This table holds under 65,000 clones, around 90% found once. Trimming cost V 2 bases and J 6 bases, with 13 bases left between them. CDR3 length: 15 amino acids. Per germline, CDR1 MNHEY and CDR2 SVGAGI. Here the sequenced sample was peripheral blood, taken after pregnancy. This rearrangement joins TRBV6-5 to TRBJ2-2, with a possible D match to TRBD2 (6 bases). The TCR originated in a female donor in good health, enrolled as a control in a pregnancy study. Written as DNA, the CDR3 is TGTGCCAGCAGTTACGCGGGGAATATCGCCGGGGAGCTGTTTTTT. It translates to CASSYAGNIAGELFF.